Below are 20 T cell receptor beta chains sequenced from a single sample in a study of OX40 agonist ivuxolimab in advanced cancers. The assay was immunoSEQ multiplex PCR, and TCRdb's table has in-frame clones only and misses some. The sample holds roughly 73,000 clones; almost 90% are singletons and the top ten take approximately 2.5%. This specimen was CD4+ or CD8+ T cells sorted from blood, taken in a trial of the OX40 agonist ivuxolimab. These TCRs come from an adult with an advanced solid tumor such as melanoma, head and neck, liver or kidney cancer.

The rearrangement uses TRBV5-4 and TRBJ2-2, with 7 bases identical to TRBD2. Trimming at V came to 0 bases and at J to 1 base, leaving 3 bases not matched to a gene. CDR1 SGHNT and CDR2 YYREEE come from the germline V gene (reference sequence). The CDR3 is made up of 16 amino acids. This CDR3 reads CASSLGGRGNTGELFF. CDR3 coding DNA: TGTGCCAGCAGCTTGGGCGGGAGAGGGAACACCGGGGAGCTGTTTTTT. The full variable domain, completed using reference TRBV5-4 and TRBJ2-2, is ETGVTQSPTHLIKTRGQQVTLRCSSQSGHNTVSWYQQALGQGPQFIFQYYREEENGRGNFPPRFSGLQFPNYSSELNVNALELDDSALYLCASSLGGRGNTGELFFGEGSRLTVL.

This sequence joins TRBV7-9 and TRBJ2-1; 11 bases fit TRBD2. Germline assignment: CDR1 SEHNR and CDR2 FQNEAQ (reference sequence). This CDR3 spans 16 amino acids. V was pared by 0 bases and J by 7 bases, with 5 bases of the junction left unmatched. The CDR3: CASSLARLAGLNEQFF. In DNA, the CDR3 is TGTGCCAGCAGCTTAGCGCGACTAGCGGGATTAAATGAGCAGTTCTTC.

The chain carries TRBV4-2 and TRBJ2-1, with no clear D. Germline V gene data show CDR1 as LGHNA and CDR2 as YNFKEQ. The CDR3 spans 13 residues. V was cut by 4 bases and J by 9 bases, with 13 bases left in between. The CDR3 sequence is CASSPNLIGEQFF. The CDR3, as DNA: TGTGCCAGCAGCCCGAACCTCATTGGTGAGCAGTTCTTC.

The gene calls are TRBV7-3 and TRBJ1-6, with a tentative D call TRBD1 (5 bases). V lost 3 bases to trimming and J lost 7 bases, with 13 bases between them. The CDR3 is 15 amino acids. Germline values: CDR1 SGHTA, CDR2 FQGTGA. CDR3 loop: CASSLGPPGNSPLHF. The CDR3 DNA follows: TGTGCCAGCAGCTTGGGACCTCCGGGGAATTCACCCCTCCACTTT.

The rearrangement links TRBV28 to TRBJ2-7; 7 bases are shared with TRBD2. Germline V gene lookup returns CDR1 MDHEN and CDR2 SYDVKM. V lost 2 bases, J lost 7 bases, and 11 bases stayed unmatched. The CDR3 loop spans 15 amino acids. In DNA, the CDR3 is TGTGCCAGCAGTTTAGGACGTGCGGGAGCGCGGGAGCAGTACTTC. Its translation: CASSLGRAGAREQYF. The variable domain in full, completed from reference TRBV28 and TRBJ2-7, reads DVKVTQSSRYLVKRTGEKVFLECVQDMDHENMFWYRQDPGLGLRLIYFSYDVKMKEKGDIPEGYSVSREKKERFSLILESASTNQTSMYLCASSLGRAGAREQYFGPGTRLTVT.

The gene calls are TRBV5-1 and TRBJ2-5; possibly TRBD1 for D (5 bases). Germline CDR1 and CDR2: SGHRS and YFSETQ. V lost 2 bases and J 5 bases, leaving 13 bases between the germline ends. The CDR3 totals 14 residues. The CDR3 DNA follows: TGCGCCAGCAGCTTCAGGGCGAGATGGGAGACCCAGTACTTC. It yields the protein CASSFRARWETQYF.

This rearrangement joins TRBV28 to TRBJ2-5; 7 bases are a match to TRBD2. V lost 5 bases, J lost 2 bases, and 5 bases stayed unmatched. This CDR3 has 14 amino acids. The germline V gene has CDR1 MDHEN and CDR2 SYDVKM. The CDR3 loop is CASSLSGGQETQYF. The CDR3 region has the DNA TGTGCCAGCAGTCTCTCGGGGGGACAAGAGACCCAGTACTTC.

Turning to this clone: Possible read error: a much larger clone is one base away. Other DNA sequences within the sample encode an identical CDR3. In DNA, the CDR3 is TGTGCCTGGAGGCGGACAGGGACTACCGGGGAGCTGTTTTTT. Amino acid sequence: CAWRRTGTTGELFF. This chain joins TRBV30 and TRBJ2-2; 8 positions agree with TRBD1. Germline V CDR1 and CDR2: GTSNPN, SVGIG (reference sequence). The CDR3 extends over 14 amino acids. After removal of 3 bases from V and 5 bases from J, the junction contained 5 bases not matched to a gene.

This chain links TRBV7-9 with TRBJ2-6; 9 nucleotides match TRBD2. The CDR3 contains 15 residues. After removal of 3 bases from V and 8 bases from J, the junction contained 5 bases not matched to a gene. CDR1 and CDR2 (germline): SEHNR, FQNEAQ (reference sequence). The CDR3 spells CASSLWREGTNVLTF. CDR3 in DNA: TGTGCCAGCAGCTTGTGGCGGGAGGGAACCAACGTCCTGACTTTC. Full variable domain (rest looked up from reference TRBV7-9 and TRBJ2-6): DTGVSQNPRHKITKRGQNVTFRCDPISEHNRLYWYRQTLGQGPEFLTYFQNEAQLEKSRLLSDRFSAERPKGSFSTLEIQRTEQGDSAMYLCASSLWREGTNVLTFGAGSRLTVL.

The V call is TRBV5-4, the J call TRBJ2-3; 9 positions agree with TRBD2. CDR3 length: 15 residues. Per the germline V gene, CDR1 is SGHNT and CDR2 is YYREEE (reference sequence). The ends lost 0 bases at V and 3 bases at J; junction bases unmatched: 2. Here the CDR3 reads CASSLGGGGTDTQYF. As DNA, the CDR3 is TGTGCCAGCAGCTTGGGCGGGGGGGGAACAGATACGCAGTATTTT.

This chain joins TRBV18 and TRBJ1-4; the D is unclear. Germline CDR1 is KGHSH and CDR2 is LQKENI. The CDR3 is 14 amino acids. V was clipped by 3 bases and J by 0 bases, with 5 bases between them. CDR3 sequence (DNA): TGTGCCAGCTCACCGATACCAACTAATGAAAAACTGTTTTTT. It codes for CASSPIPTNEKLFF.

This sequence joins TRBV7-2 and TRBJ2-6; D call uncertain. The CDR3 is 15 amino acids. Germline values: CDR1 SGHTA, CDR2 FQGNSA. The V end lost 1 base, the J end lost 0 bases, and 4 bases lay between the germline ends. The CDR3 nucleotides are TGTGCCAGCAGCTTAGTTCTCTCTGGGGCCAACGTCCTGACTTTC. Translation gives CASSLVLSGANVLTF.

This chain uses TRBV4-1 with TRBJ1-5; D call uncertain. The CDR3 extends over 14 amino acids. Germline loops: CDR1 MGHRA, CDR2 YSYEKL. V lost 4 bases and J 3 bases, leaving 10 bases between the germline ends. The CDR3 here is CASSPPGNNQPQHF. CDR3 bases: TGCGCCAGCAGCCCACCGGGAAACAATCAGCCCCAGCATTTT.

The rearrangement uses TRBV5-1 and TRBJ2-5, with TRBD1 matching 7 bases. The CDR3 has 14 residues. Trimming at V came to 2 bases and at J to 5 bases, leaving 6 bases not matched to a gene. Germline V CDR1 and CDR2: SGHRS, YFSETQ. The CDR3 DNA reads as TGCGCCAGCAGCTTAACAGGGGCGCGGGAGACCCAGTACTTC. The encoded protein is CASSLTGARETQYF.

The chain is built from TRBV5-4 and TRBJ2-7; 8 bases align to TRBD2. Unmatched junction bases numbered 5, after V lost 0 bases and J lost 3 bases. The germline V gene encodes CDR1 SGHNT and CDR2 YYREEE (reference sequence). This CDR3 is built from 15 residues. CDR3 nucleotide sequence: TGTGCCAGCAGCTTGGCAGCGGGGGCCCACTACGAGCAGTACTTC. It translates to CASSLAAGAHYEQYF. The full variable domain, rest sourced from reference TRBV5-4 and TRBJ2-7, is ETGVTQSPTHLIKTRGQQVTLRCSSQSGHNTVSWYQQALGQGPQFIFQYYREEENGRGNFPPRFSGLQFPNYSSELNVNALELDDSALYLCASSLAAGAHYEQYFGPGTRLTVT.

The chain uses TRBV18 and TRBJ1-1, with D possibly matching TRBD1 (6 bases). Trimming took 8 bases from V and 6 from J, leaving 13 bases between them. Germline V gene lookup returns CDR1 KGHSH and CDR2 LQKENI. The length of the CDR3 is 12 residues. The CDR3 region has the DNA TGTGCCAGCGCAGACAGGACTCCTGAAGCTTTCTTT. The encoded protein is CASADRTPEAFF.

V is TRBV28 and J is TRBJ2-7; D is possibly TRBD1 (6 bases). The CDR3 loop spans 12 amino acids. V lost 8 bases to trimming and J lost 0 bases, with 8 bases between them. The V gene's germline CDR1 is MDHEN and CDR2 SYDVKM. The CDR3 coding sequence is TGTGCCAGCTGGACAGACTCCTACGAGCAGTACTTC. It is translated as CASWTDSYEQYF.

The chain uses TRBV28 and TRBJ1-2; a possible D gene is TRBD1 (5 bases). The CDR3 runs 17 residues. Germline lookup yields CDR1 MDHEN and CDR2 SYDVKM. V was trimmed by 5 bases and J by 0 bases, leaving 19 bases between them. The CDR3 sequence: CASSLTMGGPANYGYTF. As DNA, the CDR3 is TGTGCCAGCAGTCTCACCATGGGGGGACCAGCTAACTATGGCTACACCTTC.

This sequence joins TRBV15 and TRBJ2-2; D is ambiguous. Germline V gene lookup returns CDR1 LNHNV and CDR2 YYDKDF (reference sequence). Trimming removed 0 bases from V and 0 bases from J, with 14 bases in between. This CDR3 is built from 18 residues. The DNA for the CDR3 is TGTGCCACCAGCAGAGATCTACCGACCGGCCCGAACACCGGGGAGCTGTTTTTT. It specifies CATSRDLPTGPNTGELFF.

The V call is TRBV5-4, the J call TRBJ1-3, with D maybe TRBD1 (6 bases). In germline, CDR1 is SGHNT, CDR2 YYREEE (reference sequence). This CDR3 spans 15 amino acids. Trimming removed 6 bases from V and 0 bases from J, with 13 bases in between. The CDR3 is CASTEAGASGNTIYF. The CDR3 bases are TGTGCCAGCACCGAGGCGGGGGCCTCTGGAAACACCATATATTTT.